One sample yielded the 10 T cell receptor beta chains listed below, sequenced in a study of blood T cell repertoires in COVID-19. Profiling relied on immunoSEQ multiplex PCR, and the TCRdb table lists in-frame clones only, not all of them. The sample lists 220,000 or so clones; 80% to 90% were seen once. Input material: PBMCs or T cells enriched from blood (not recorded which). These receptor sequences come from a woman in her late teens or twenties in a cohort exposed to, infected with or recovered from COVID-19 (not recorded which).

V usage is TRBV10-1 and J usage is TRBJ1-1; D remains unclear. The CDR3 loop spans 14 amino acids. Trimming cost V 5 bases and J 4 bases, with 14 bases left between them. Germline V lookup: CDR1 WNHNN, CDR2 SYGVQD (reference sequence). CDR3 DNA: TGCGCCAGCAGTCATACCGGGTCCGGCACTGAAGCTTTCTTT. This codes for CASSHTGSGTEAFF.

The chain combines TRBV7-3 with TRBJ1-1, with D perhaps TRBD1 (6 bases). Germline values: CDR1 SGHTA, CDR2 FQGTGA. Trimming took 6 bases from V and 1 from J, leaving 12 bases between them. The CDR3 runs 14 residues. The CDR3 loop reads CASSYGGQNTEAFF. In DNA, the CDR3 is TGTGCCAGCAGTTATGGGGGCCAGAACACTGAAGCTTTCTTT.

The chain joins TRBV21-1 to TRBJ1-6. TRBV21-1 is deemed a pseudogene. The CDR3 is made up of 13 amino acids. This CDR3 reads CASSKAGSGALHF. The CDR3 coding sequence is TGTGCCAGCAGCAAGGCCGGGTCGGGGGCCCTCCACTTT.

V and J are TRBV30 and TRBJ2-1; 10 bases fit TRBD2. Germline lookup yields CDR1 GTSNPN and CDR2 SVGIG (reference sequence). V lost 3 bases and J lost 0; bases outside the gene matches: 8. This CDR3 is 17 amino acids long. The CDR3 is CAWRPTSGKLSYNEQFF. In nucleotides, the CDR3 is TGTGCCTGGAGACCTACTAGCGGGAAACTCTCCTACAATGAGCAGTTCTTC.

A single count supports this clone. This chain uses TRBV5-1 with TRBJ2-7; D may be TRBD2 (7 bases). This CDR3 has 14 amino acids. CDR1 and CDR2 (germline): SGHRS, YFSETQ. The V end was cut by 0 bases, the J end by 4 bases, with 11 bases between. CDR3 in DNA: TGCGCCAGCAGCTTGGACAGGGAGGGGTACGAGCAGTACTTC. Protein sequence: CASSLDREGYEQYF. Together with reference TRBV5-1 and TRBJ2-7, the CDR3 gives the full variable domain: KAGVTQTPRYLIKTRGQQVTLSCSPISGHRSVSWYQQTPGQGLQFLFEYFSETQRNKGNFPGRFSGRQFSNSRSEMNVSTLELGDSALYLCASSLDREGYEQYFGPGTRLTVT.

The J gene is TRBJ2-3, the V gene TRBV7-2, with TRBD2 as a possible D gene (5 bases). CDR1 and CDR2 from the germline V gene are SGHTA and FQGNSA. The CDR3 loop spans 12 amino acids. V gave up 5 bases and J gave up 3 bases, with 6 bases separating them. CDR3 nucleotides: TGTGCCAGCAGCGGAGGAACAGATACGCAGTATTTT. This encodes CASSGGTDTQYF.

The chain joins TRBV5-1 to TRBJ2-7; TRBD1 matches at 7 bases. CDR3 size: 14 residues. CDR1 SGHRS and CDR2 YFSETQ come from the germline V gene. J gave up 2 bases and V 5 bases, and 7 bases lay outside the gene matches. CDR3 coding DNA: TGCGCCAGCAGGGAAACGACAGGGCCCTACGAGCAGTACTTC. It translates to CASRETTGPYEQYF.

The chain employs TRBV6-2 or TRBV6-3 and TRBJ1-2; no clear D. Trimming removed 6 bases from V and 0 bases from J, with 11 bases in between. From germline, CDR1 is MNHEY and CDR2 SVGEGT. The CDR3 consists of 14 residues. The CDR3 coding sequence is TGTGCCAGCAGCTTGATAGAGGCTAACTATGGCTACACCTTC. Its protein product is CASSLIEANYGYTF.

The chain carries TRBV5-5 and TRBJ1-1; 10 bases fit TRBD1. From germline, CDR1 is SGHKS and CDR2 YYEKEE (reference sequence). V trimming: 3 bases; J trimming: 2 bases; junction bases outside the gene matches: 7. The CDR3 is 16 residues long. CDR3 nucleotide sequence: TGTGCCAGCAGCTACCGGGACAGGGGAGAAAACACTGAAGCTTTCTTT. Translating gives CASSYRDRGENTEAFF.

The J gene is TRBJ2-1, the V gene TRBV15; TRBD1 matches 7 bases. Germline V CDR1 and CDR2: LNHNV, YYDKDF (reference sequence). The CDR3 extends over 16 amino acids. V was pared by 0 bases and J by 5 bases, with 7 bases of the junction left unmatched. Here the CDR3 reads CATSRDLDRADNEQFF. CDR3 coding DNA: TGTGCCACCAGCAGAGATCTCGACAGGGCTGACAATGAGCAGTTCTTC.